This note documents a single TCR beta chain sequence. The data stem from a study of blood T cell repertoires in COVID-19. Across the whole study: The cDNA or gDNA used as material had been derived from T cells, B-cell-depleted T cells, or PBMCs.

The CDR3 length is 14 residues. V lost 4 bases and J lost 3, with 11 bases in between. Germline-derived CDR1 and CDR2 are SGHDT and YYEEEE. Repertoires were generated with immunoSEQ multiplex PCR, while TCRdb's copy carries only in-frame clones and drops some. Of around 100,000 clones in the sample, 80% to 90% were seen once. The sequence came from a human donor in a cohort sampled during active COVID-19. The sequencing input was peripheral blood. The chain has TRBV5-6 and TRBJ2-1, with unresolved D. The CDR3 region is CASSLGRHYNEQFF. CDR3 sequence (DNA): TGTGCCAGCAGCCTGGGTCGACACTACAATGAGCAGTTCTTC.